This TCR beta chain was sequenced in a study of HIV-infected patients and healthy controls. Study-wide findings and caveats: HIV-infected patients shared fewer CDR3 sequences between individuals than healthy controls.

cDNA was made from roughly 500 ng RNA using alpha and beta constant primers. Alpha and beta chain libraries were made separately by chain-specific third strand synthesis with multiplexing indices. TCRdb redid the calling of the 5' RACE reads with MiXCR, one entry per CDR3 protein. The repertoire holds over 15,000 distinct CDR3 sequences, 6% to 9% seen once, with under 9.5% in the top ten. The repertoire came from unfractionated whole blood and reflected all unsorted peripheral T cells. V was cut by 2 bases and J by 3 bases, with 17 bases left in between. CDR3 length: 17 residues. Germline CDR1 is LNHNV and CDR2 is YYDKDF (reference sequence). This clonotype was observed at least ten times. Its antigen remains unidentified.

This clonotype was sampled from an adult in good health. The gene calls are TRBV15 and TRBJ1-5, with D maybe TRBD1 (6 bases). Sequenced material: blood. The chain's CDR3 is CATSRPGAGEINQPQHF. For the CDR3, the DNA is TGTGCCACCAGCAGACCCGGCGCAGGGGAAATCAATCAGCCCCAGCATTTT.